This TCR beta chain is drawn from a study of CD8 T cells in Susac syndrome. RNA amounts of about 0.5 to 1 ug underwent reverse transcription with random hexamers. The amplification used immunoSEQ multiplex PCR on TCR beta CDR3; it spanned 54 Vbeta and 13 Jbeta. TCRdb re-analysed the immunoSEQ multiplex PCR reads in MiXCR, keeping a single row per CDR3 protein. Of some 52,000 distinct CDR3 sequences listed, around 93% are singletons. CD8+ and CD4+ T cells from blood underwent TCR beta sequencing, which was carried out in a high-throughput format. Patients with stable or active relapsing-remitting disease, all of them treatment-naive, made up the multiple sclerosis controls. Negative isolation was used for CD8+ and CD4+ T cells, and FACS enrichment was applied to TEMRA cells. The CDR3 length is 12 residues. Germline lookup yields CDR1 MGHRA and CDR2 YSYEKL. V was trimmed by 0 bases and J by 6 bases, leaving 5 bases between them.

This chain connects TRBV4-1 to TRBJ1-1; the D is unclear. This clonotype was obtained from a human donor with multiple sclerosis. Input material: CD8+ T cells from PBMCs. The CDR3 bases are TGCGCCAGCAGCCAAGATAGTGCTGAAGCTTTCTTT. Its protein is CASSQDSAEAFF.